One sample yielded the 5 T cell receptor beta chains listed below, sequenced in a study of blood T cell repertoires in COVID-19 (dated by TCRdb to the early 2020s). Library construction relied on the immunoSEQ multiplex PCR assay. Entries here come from immuneACCESS through TCRdb and include only in-frame sequences with V and J called. Some clones fail to appear in such tables; in the studies checked, an unresolved V gene covers under half of the shortfall, and the cause of the remainder is unknown. Within this sample are 470,000 or so clones, with roughly nine tenths of them counted one time only. Roughly 2% of the sample is in the top ten clones. Sequencing was carried out using PBMCs or T cells enriched from blood (not recorded which). These TCRs come from a woman under 30 with acute COVID-19.

This chain joins TRBV19 and TRBJ1-4; 12 bases map to TRBD1. Losses at the gene ends were 9 bases for V and 2 bases for J; bases not matched to a gene: 16. CDR1 LNHDA and CDR2 SQIVND come from the germline V gene (reference sequence). The CDR3 has 19 residues. The CDR3: CARKGTGTGGHETNEKLFF. In nucleotides, the CDR3 is TGTGCCAGAAAAGGGACCGGGACAGGGGGCCATGAGACTAATGAAAAACTGTTTTTT.

The chain links TRBV27 to TRBJ2-7; 10 bases are a match to TRBD1. Unmatched junction bases numbered 5, after V lost 6 bases and J lost 3 bases. CDR3 length: 14 amino acids. Germline V gives CDR1 MNHEY, CDR2 SMNVEV (reference sequence). CDR3 DNA sequence: TGTGCCAGCAGCCAAGACAGGGGGCACTACGAGCAGTACTTC. This translates into CASSQDRGHYEQYF.

The chain has TRBV27 and TRBJ1-2, with TRBD1 identical over 8 bases. CDR3 size: 11 residues. J was trimmed by 7 bases and V by 10 bases; bases with no gene match: 5. The V gene's germline CDR1 is MNHEY and CDR2 SMNVEV (reference sequence). The CDR3 reads CAILTGAGYTF. CDR3 nucleotides: TGTGCCATCCTGACAGGGGCTGGCTACACCTTC.

The chain combines TRBV4-1 with TRBJ1-1, with 9 positions matching TRBD1. Losses at the gene ends were 1 base for V and 4 bases for J; bases not matched to a gene: 13. The CDR3 loop spans 18 amino acids. Germline assignment: CDR1 MGHRA and CDR2 YSYEKL. The CDR3 sequence: CASSQVPSPRTGVTEAFF. CDR3 bases: TGCGCCAGCAGCCAAGTTCCATCCCCCCGGACAGGGGTCACTGAAGCTTTCTTT.

The genes are TRBV4-2 and TRBJ1-2, with D possibly being TRBD1 (6 bases). CDR3 size: 15 residues. Germline CDR1 LGHNA, CDR2 YNFKEQ. Deletions cut 2 bases from V and 4 bases from J, with 14 bases between. The CDR3 protein is CASSQTPGDAYGYTF. The DNA for the CDR3 is TGTGCCAGCAGCCAAACGCCAGGGGACGCCTATGGCTACACCTTC.